Detailed here is one T cell receptor beta chain. What it binds is not known. These data originate in a study of shared clonotypes between healthy human individuals. Study-level background: Per-donor plates numbered three CD4 naive, three CD4 memory, two CD8 naive and one CD8 memory. Study results and limitations: The study's rarefaction showed incomplete sorted-subset sequencing despite large depth. Naive subsets generally had larger estimated richness than memory subsets.

Profiling relied on immunoSEQ multiplex PCR, and the TCRdb table lists in-frame clones only, not all of them. The table records about 2.3 million clones, just over 90% of them present only once. This CDR3 contains 13 residues. V lost 6 bases, J lost 1 base, and 9 bases lay in between. Germline V CDR1 and CDR2: MNHEY, SVGAGI. This TCR derives from a man between 18 and 35 years old in good health. Some clones in this sample may be carry-over from other donors' samples. The sample comprised naive CD4+ T cells from PBMCs. The subset denotes: CD45RA+ positively selected. The V and J genes are TRBV6-5 and TRBJ2-5; D not certain. CDR3 region: CASSLDVQETQYF. CDR3 sequence (DNA): TGTGCCAGCAGCCTCGATGTCCAAGAGACCCAGTACTTC.